A single T cell receptor beta chain is shown here with its context. Its antigen remains unknown. A junction boundary mismatches the germline segment, possibly from a read error. The source of the sample is a study of tumor and adjacent non-tumor tissue in lung cancer. Study-wide background: Approximately 4 million productive TCRbeta reads were obtained per sample on average.

Whole-study results and caveats: Patients with more diverse tumor TCRs had worse survival. Significantly higher TCR diversity was found in tumor than normal lung.

RNA was extracted from bulk tissue without any cell sorting. The CDR3 consists of 16 residues. The germline gives CDR1 SGHAT, CDR2 FQNNGV. The library came from three nested PCR rounds adapted from ARM-PCR protocols. One entry per CDR3 protein results from TCRdb running MiXCR on the multiplex PCR reads. Seen here are about 75,000 distinct CDR3 sequences, under 80% observed once, and the top ten hold 12%. The receptor was isolated from a woman aged 45-65 years with non-small cell lung cancer. The genes are TRBV11-2 and TRBJ2-3; no definite D call. The sequencing sample was made of lung tumor tissue. DNA of the CDR3: TGTGCCAGCAGCCCGGTTGGTTACCTGCTTCCAGAAACGCAGTATTTT. Amino acid sequence: CASSPVGYLLPETQYF. The entire variable domain, with the rest obtained from reference TRBV11-2 and TRBJ2-3, is as follows: EAGVAQSPRYKIIEKRQSVAFWCNPISGHATLYWYQQILGQGPKLLIQFQNNGVVDDSQLPKDRFSAERLKGVDSTLKIQPAKLEDSAVYLCASSPVGYLLPETQYFGPGTRLTVL.